One and the same sample provided the 19 T cell receptor beta chains below, sequenced in a study of control samples from healthy donors and cancer patients. TCRdb keeps only in-frame clones here, not all; method: immunoSEQ multiplex PCR. The table shows 20,000 or so clones, with 88% occurring only once. Sequencing was performed on PBMCs. The receptors were gathered from a woman aged 55 to 70 with head and neck cancer.

The chain has TRBV7-7 and TRBJ2-2; 10 bases fit TRBD2. V trimming: 8 bases; J trimming: 1 base; junction bases outside the gene matches: 4. The CDR3 covers 15 residues. Germline assignment: CDR1 SSHAT and CDR2 FNYEAQ (reference sequence). The CDR3 loop is CASSPSGRNTGELFF. CDR3 DNA: TGTGCCAGCTCCCCTAGCGGGAGGAACACCGGGGAGCTGTTTTTT. The whole variable domain, filled in from reference TRBV7-7 and TRBJ2-2, reads GAGVSQSPRYKVTKRGQDVTLRCDPISSHATLYWYQQALGQGPEFLTYFNYEAQPDKSGLPSDRFSAERPEGSISTLTIQRTEQRDSAMYRCASSPSGRNTGELFFGEGSRLTVL.

The chain uses TRBV5-6 and TRBJ2-7; 8 bases agree with TRBD1. Germline V lookup: CDR1 SGHDT, CDR2 YYEEEE. V lost 4 bases to trimming and J lost 2 bases; unmatched junction nucleotides: 8. The CDR3 totals 15 residues. The CDR3 nucleotides read TGTGCCAGCAGCATCAAACACAGGGGGACCTACGAGCAGTACTTC. Amino acid sequence: CASSIKHRGTYEQYF.

The chain has TRBV5-1 and TRBJ2-7; no reliable D call. Germline V gene data show CDR1 as SGHRS and CDR2 as YFSETQ. The V end lost 2 bases, the J end lost 1 base, and 7 bases lay between the germline ends. The CDR3 has 13 amino acids. The CDR3 region is CASSFGLSYEQYF. CDR3 nucleotides: TGCGCCAGCAGCTTCGGGCTGTCCTACGAGCAGTACTTC.

The chain carries TRBV2 and TRBJ1-1; D is perhaps TRBD1 (6 bases). Germline lookup yields CDR1 SNHLY and CDR2 FYNNEI. V dropped 4 bases and J dropped 5 bases, with 8 bases sitting between them. There are 12 residues in the CDR3. The CDR3 region is CASSAQGTEAFF. The DNA of the CDR3 is TGTGCCAGCAGTGCACAGGGTACTGAAGCTTTCTTT.

The chain combines TRBV27 with TRBJ1-5; 9 bases line up with TRBD1. CDR1 and CDR2 from the germline V gene are MNHEY and SMNVEV (reference sequence). The ends lost 6 bases at V and 7 bases at J; junction bases unmatched: 10. CDR3 length: 15 amino acids. This chain's CDR3 is CASSWTGALGQPQHF. In DNA form, the CDR3 reads TGTGCCAGCAGCTGGACAGGGGCTCTTGGACAGCCCCAGCATTTT.

This chain uses TRBV30 with TRBJ1-1, with D perhaps TRBD1 (5 bases). The V end was cut by 5 bases, the J end by 3 bases, with 7 bases between. There are 11 residues in the CDR3. Germline loops: CDR1 GTSNPN, CDR2 SVGIG (reference sequence). The DNA of the CDR3 is TGTGCCTGGGGACATTACACTGAAGCTTTCTTT. It encodes CAWGHYTEAFF.

CDR3 DNA: TGTGCCAGCAGTTTGCCGGGACAGGGGAGCCACGAGCAGTACTTC. It specifies CASSLPGQGSHEQYF. This chain joins TRBV28 and TRBJ2-7, with 10 positions matching TRBD1. J lost 5 bases, V lost 3 bases, and 7 bases had no gene match. The CDR3 is 15 amino acids. Germline CDR1 and CDR2: MDHEN and SYDVKM.

The V gene is TRBV19, the J gene TRBJ2-3; D perhaps matches TRBD2 (5 bases). V gave up 3 bases and J gave up 2 bases, with 9 bases separating them. This CDR3 spans 14 amino acids. Germline V lookup: CDR1 LNHDA, CDR2 SQIVND (reference sequence). CDR3 protein: CASSIGLHTDTQYF. As DNA, the CDR3 is TGTGCCAGTAGTATCGGACTCCACACAGATACGCAGTATTTT.

This clone was found a few times. This chain uses TRBV6-4 with TRBJ1-5; no clear D gene. V lost 5 bases and J lost 7, with 12 bases in between. Per the germline V gene, CDR1 is MRHNA and CDR2 is SNTAGT. CDR3 size: 13 residues. The chain's CDR3 is CASSPEVGQPQHF. The CDR3 bases are TGTGCCAGCAGTCCGGAGGTCGGGCAGCCCCAGCATTTT.

The genes are TRBV2 and TRBJ1-4; D possibly corresponds to TRBD1 (6 bases). This CDR3 is 14 amino acids long. Trimming removed 4 bases at V and 8 bases at J, with 14 bases between. Germline loops: CDR1 SNHLY, CDR2 FYNNEI. The CDR3 region is CASSADRTREKLFF. CDR3 sequence (DNA): TGTGCCAGCAGTGCAGACAGGACGCGGGAAAAACTGTTTTTT.

This clone was detected once. The chain combines TRBV7-3 with TRBJ2-5, with 8 bases fitting TRBD2. Trimming removed 5 bases from V and 1 base from J; junction bases left unmatched: 6. The CDR3 consists of 15 residues. Germline V gene data show CDR1 as SGHTA and CDR2 as FQGTGA. CDR3 sequence: CASSRNSGSQETQYF. The CDR3 DNA sequence: TGTGCCAGCAGCAGAAACAGCGGGAGCCAAGAGACCCAGTACTTC.

There are a few counts of this clone. The V and J genes are TRBV28 and TRBJ1-1; possible D gene TRBD1, 5 bases. V was shortened by 6 bases and J by 2 bases, with 16 bases between the two germline ends. Germline-derived CDR1 and CDR2 are MDHEN and SYDVKM. The CDR3 is made up of 15 amino acids. In nucleotides, the CDR3 is TGTGCCAGCAGCCCCCCGTCCGGGGCCAACACTGAAGCTTTCTTT. It translates to CASSPPSGANTEAFF.

The V call is TRBV27, the J call TRBJ1-1; the D gene is possibly TRBD1 (5 bases). CDR3 length: 15 residues. The germline V gene has CDR1 MNHEY and CDR2 SMNVEV (reference sequence). Trimming shortened V by 4 bases and J by 6 bases, and 18 bases separated the two germline ends. CDR3 loop: CASSSSAAGRSEAFF. The DNA for the CDR3 is TGTGCCAGCAGTTCCTCAGCCGCGGGGCGCTCTGAAGCTTTCTTT.

The rearrangement links TRBV7-9 to TRBJ1-1; D gene ambiguous. This CDR3 is built from 12 residues. V was trimmed by 3 bases and J by 5 bases, leaving 7 bases between them. The germline V gene encodes CDR1 SEHNR and CDR2 FQNEAQ (reference sequence). The CDR3 spells CASSLIRTEAFF. CDR3 nucleotides: TGTGCCAGCAGCTTGATACGGACTGAAGCTTTCTTT.

The chain has TRBV27 and TRBJ2-1, with 7 bases fitting TRBD2. V gave up 2 bases and J gave up 5 bases; unmatched junction bases: 18. CDR3 length equals 19 residues. CDR1 and CDR2 (germline): MNHEY, SMNVEV (reference sequence). The CDR3 sequence: CASSLGQGEAGKRHNEQFF. In nucleotides, the CDR3 is TGTGCCAGCAGTTTAGGGCAGGGAGAAGCGGGAAAAAGGCACAATGAGCAGTTCTTC.

The chain employs TRBV7-9 and TRBJ2-7; 12 positions match TRBD1. The CDR3 runs to 17 residues. V gave up 2 bases and J gave up 6 bases; unmatched junction bases: 11. Germline-derived CDR1 and CDR2 are SEHNR and FQNEAQ (reference sequence). CDR3 sequence (DNA): TGTGCCAGCAGCTTATACTCGGGACAGGGGGCGCTGGCCGAGCAGTACTTC. The encoded protein is CASSLYSGQGALAEQYF.

V is TRBV27 and J is TRBJ1-5, with D unresolved. Trimming took 5 bases from V and 6 from J, leaving 11 bases between them. Germline V gene sequence: CDR1 MNHEY, CDR2 SMNVEV (reference sequence). This CDR3 comprises 13 residues. CDR3 DNA sequence: TGTGCCAGCAGTCTGGGGTATGGTCAGCCCCAGCATTTT. It is translated as CASSLGYGQPQHF.

V and J are TRBV30 and TRBJ1-1; TRBD1 might be the D (5 bases). This CDR3 is built from 15 residues. Germline-derived CDR1 and CDR2 are GTSNPN and SVGIG (reference sequence). Trimming took 1 base from V and 4 from J, leaving 16 bases between them. CDR3 protein: CAWSAQRGLGTEAFF. The CDR3 DNA sequence: TGTGCCTGGAGTGCCCAGAGGGGTTTGGGCACTGAAGCTTTCTTT.

The V gene is TRBV28, the J gene TRBJ1-6; TRBD1 matches 7 bases. The germline V gene encodes CDR1 MDHEN and CDR2 SYDVKM. The length of the CDR3 is 15 residues. V shed 8 bases and J 0 bases; nucleotides not matched to a gene: 4. The CDR3 region has the DNA TGTGCCAGCTCACAGGGGCTCTCCTATAATTCACCCCTCCACTTT. Encoded protein: CASSQGLSYNSPLHF.